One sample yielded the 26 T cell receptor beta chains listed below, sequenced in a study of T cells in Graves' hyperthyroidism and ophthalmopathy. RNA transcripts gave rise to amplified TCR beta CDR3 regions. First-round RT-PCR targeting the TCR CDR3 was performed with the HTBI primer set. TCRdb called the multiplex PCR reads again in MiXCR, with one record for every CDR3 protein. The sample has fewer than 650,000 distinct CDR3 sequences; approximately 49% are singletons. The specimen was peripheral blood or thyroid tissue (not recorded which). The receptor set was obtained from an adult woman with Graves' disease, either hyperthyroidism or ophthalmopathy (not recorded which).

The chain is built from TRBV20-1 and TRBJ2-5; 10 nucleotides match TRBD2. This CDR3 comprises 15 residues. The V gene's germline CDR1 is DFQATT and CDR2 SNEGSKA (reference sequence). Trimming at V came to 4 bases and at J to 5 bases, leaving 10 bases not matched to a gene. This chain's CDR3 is CSATKSGTSEETQYF. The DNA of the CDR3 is TGCAGTGCTACCAAATCCGGGACTAGCGAGGAGACCCAGTACTTC.

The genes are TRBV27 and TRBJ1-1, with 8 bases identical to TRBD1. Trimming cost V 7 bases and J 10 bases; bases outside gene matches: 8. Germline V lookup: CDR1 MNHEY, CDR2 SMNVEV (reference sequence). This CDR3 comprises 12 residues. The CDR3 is CASTPGQGGAFF. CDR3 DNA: TGTGCCAGCACTCCCGGACAGGGAGGAGCTTTCTTT.

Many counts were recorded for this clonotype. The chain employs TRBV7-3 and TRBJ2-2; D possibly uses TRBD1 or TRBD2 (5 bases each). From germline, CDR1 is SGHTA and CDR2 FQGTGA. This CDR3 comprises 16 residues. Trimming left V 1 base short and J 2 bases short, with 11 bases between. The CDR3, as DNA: TGTGCCAGCAGCTTAAATGGGGGTAGTAACACCGGGGAGCTGTTTTTT. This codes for CASSLNGGSNTGELFF.

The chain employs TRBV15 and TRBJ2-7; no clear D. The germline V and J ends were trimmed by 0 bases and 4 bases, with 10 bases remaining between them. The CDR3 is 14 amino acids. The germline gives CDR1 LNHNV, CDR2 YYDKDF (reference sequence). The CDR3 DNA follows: TGTGCCACCAGCAGAGAACTAACCGGATACGAGCAGTACTTC. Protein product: CATSRELTGYEQYF.

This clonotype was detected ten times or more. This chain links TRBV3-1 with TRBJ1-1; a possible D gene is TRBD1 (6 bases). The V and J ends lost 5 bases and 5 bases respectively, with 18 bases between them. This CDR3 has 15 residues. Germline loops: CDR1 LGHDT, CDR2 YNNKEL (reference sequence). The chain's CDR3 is CASSEVTGTGTEAFF. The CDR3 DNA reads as TGTGCCAGCAGCGAGGTAACAGGGACCGGAACTGAAGCTTTCTTT. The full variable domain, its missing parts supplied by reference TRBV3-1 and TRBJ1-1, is DTAVSQTPKYLVTQMGNDKSIKCEQNLGHDTMYWYKQDSKKFLKIMFSYNNKELIINETVPNRFSPKSPDKAHLNLHINSLELGDSAVYFCASSEVTGTGTEAFFGQGTRLTVV.

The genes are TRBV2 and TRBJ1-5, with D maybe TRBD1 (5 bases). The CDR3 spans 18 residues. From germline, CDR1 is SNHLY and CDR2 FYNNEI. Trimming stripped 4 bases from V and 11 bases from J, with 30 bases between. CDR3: CASSVTTSGRGDQETQHF. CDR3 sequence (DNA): TGTGCCAGCAGTGTAACGACTAGCGGGAGGGGCGACCAAGAGACCCAGCATTTT.

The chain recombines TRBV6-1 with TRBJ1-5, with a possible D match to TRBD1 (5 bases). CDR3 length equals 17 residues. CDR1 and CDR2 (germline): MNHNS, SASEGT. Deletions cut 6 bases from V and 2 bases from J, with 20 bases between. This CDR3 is CASRAEGVGDGNQPQHF. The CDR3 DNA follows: TGTGCCAGCAGGGCTGAAGGGGTTGGGGATGGCAATCAGCCCCAGCATTTT.

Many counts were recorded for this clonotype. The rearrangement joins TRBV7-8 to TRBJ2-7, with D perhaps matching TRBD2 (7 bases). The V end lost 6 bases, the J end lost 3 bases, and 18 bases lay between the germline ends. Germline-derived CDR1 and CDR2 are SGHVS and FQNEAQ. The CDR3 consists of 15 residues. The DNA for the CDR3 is TGTGCCAGCAGGAGGGAGGGGGGGTTCAACTACGAGCAGTACTTC. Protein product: CASRREGGFNYEQYF. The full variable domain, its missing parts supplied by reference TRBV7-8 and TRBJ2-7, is GAGVSQSPRYKVAKRGQDVALRCDPISGHVSLFWYQQALGQGPEFLTYFQNEAQLDKSGLPSDRFFAERPEGSVSTLKIQRTQQEDSAVYLCASRREGGFNYEQYFGPGTRLTVT.

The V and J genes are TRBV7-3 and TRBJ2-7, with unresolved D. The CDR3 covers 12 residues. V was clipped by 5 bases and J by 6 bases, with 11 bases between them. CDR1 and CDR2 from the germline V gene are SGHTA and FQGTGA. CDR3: CASSKDELEQYF. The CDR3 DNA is TGTGCCAGCAGCAAAGACGAGCTCGAGCAGTACTTC.

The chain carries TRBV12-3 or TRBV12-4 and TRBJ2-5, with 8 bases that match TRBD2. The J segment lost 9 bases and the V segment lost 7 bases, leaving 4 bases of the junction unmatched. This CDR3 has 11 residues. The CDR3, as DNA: TGTGCCAGCAACCAAGCGGGGGCCCAGTACTTC. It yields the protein CASNQAGAQYF.

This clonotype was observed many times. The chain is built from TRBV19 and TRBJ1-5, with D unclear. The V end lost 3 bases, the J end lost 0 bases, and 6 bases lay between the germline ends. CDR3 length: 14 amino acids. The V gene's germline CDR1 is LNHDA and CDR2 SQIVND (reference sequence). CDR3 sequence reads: CASSIAYSNQPQHF. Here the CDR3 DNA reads TGTGCCAGTAGTATTGCGTATAGCAATCAGCCCCAGCATTTT.

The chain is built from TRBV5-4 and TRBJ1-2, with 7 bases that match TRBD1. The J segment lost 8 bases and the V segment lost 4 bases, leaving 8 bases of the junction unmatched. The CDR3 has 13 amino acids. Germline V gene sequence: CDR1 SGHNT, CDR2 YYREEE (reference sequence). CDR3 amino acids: CASSPRQGEGYTF. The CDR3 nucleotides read TGTGCCAGCAGCCCGCGACAGGGTGAGGGCTACACCTTC. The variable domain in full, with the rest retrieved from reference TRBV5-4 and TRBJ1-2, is ETGVTQSPTHLIKTRGQQVTLRCSSQSGHNTVSWYQQALGQGPQFIFQYYREEENGRGNFPPRFSGLQFPNYSSELNVNALELDDSALYLCASSPRQGEGYTFGSGTRLTVV.

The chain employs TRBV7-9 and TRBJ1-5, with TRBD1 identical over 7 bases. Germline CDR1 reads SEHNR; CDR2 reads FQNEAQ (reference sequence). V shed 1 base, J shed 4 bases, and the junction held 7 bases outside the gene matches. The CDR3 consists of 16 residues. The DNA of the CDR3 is TGTGCCAGCAGCTTAGGGGCAGGGGGAGGAAATCAGCCCCAGCATTTT. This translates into CASSLGAGGGNQPQHF.

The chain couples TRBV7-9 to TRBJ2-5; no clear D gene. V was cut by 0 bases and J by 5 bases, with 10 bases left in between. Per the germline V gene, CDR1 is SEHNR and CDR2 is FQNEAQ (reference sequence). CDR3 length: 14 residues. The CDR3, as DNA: TGTGCCAGCAGCTTAGCGCAACCCCACGAGACCCAGTACTTC. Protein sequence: CASSLAQPHETQYF.

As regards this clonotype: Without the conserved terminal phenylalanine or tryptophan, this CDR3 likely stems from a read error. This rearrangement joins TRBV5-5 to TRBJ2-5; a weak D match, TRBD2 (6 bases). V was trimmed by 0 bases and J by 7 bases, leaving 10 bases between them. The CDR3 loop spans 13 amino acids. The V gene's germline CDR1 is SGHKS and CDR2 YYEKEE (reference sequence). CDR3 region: CASSLETRGTQYL. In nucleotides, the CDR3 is TGTGCCAGCAGCTTGGAGACTAGGGGGACCCAGTACCTC.

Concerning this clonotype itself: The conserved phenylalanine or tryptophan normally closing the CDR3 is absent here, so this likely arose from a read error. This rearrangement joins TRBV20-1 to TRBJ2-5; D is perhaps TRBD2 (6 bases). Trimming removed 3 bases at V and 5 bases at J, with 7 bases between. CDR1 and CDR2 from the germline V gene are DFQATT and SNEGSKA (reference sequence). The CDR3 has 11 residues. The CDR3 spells CSASSGETQYL. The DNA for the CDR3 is TGCAGTGCTAGCAGCGGGGAGACCCAGTACCTC.

DNA for the CDR3: TGTGCCAGCAGCCGATCCGGGACTAATGAAAAACTGTTTTTT. Amino acid sequence: CASSRSGTNEKLFF. V gene TRBV9 combines with J gene TRBJ1-4, with D unclear. This CDR3 is built from 14 residues. Trimming took off 4 bases at V and 2 bases at J, with 9 bases between the two ends. Germline V CDR1 and CDR2: SGDLS, YYNGEE.

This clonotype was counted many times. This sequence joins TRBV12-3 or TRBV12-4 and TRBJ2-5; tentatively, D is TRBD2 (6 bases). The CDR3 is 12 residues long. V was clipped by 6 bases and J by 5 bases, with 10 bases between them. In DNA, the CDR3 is TGTGCCAGCAGAGAAGGGAGGGAGACCCAGTACTTC. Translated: CASREGRETQYF.

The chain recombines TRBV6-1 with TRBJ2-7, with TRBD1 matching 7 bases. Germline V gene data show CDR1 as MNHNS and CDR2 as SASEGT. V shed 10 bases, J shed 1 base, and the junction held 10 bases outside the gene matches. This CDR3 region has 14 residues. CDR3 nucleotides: TGTGCCAACATTCTCCCGGGACAGTCCTACGAGCAGTACTTC. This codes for CANILPGQSYEQYF.

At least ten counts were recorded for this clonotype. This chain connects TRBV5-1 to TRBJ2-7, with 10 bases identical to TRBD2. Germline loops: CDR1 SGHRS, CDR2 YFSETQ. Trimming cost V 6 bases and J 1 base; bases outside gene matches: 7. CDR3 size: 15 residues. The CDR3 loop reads CASKRLAGPSYEQYF. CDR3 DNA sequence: TGCGCCAGCAAAAGACTAGCGGGTCCTTCCTACGAGCAGTACTTC.

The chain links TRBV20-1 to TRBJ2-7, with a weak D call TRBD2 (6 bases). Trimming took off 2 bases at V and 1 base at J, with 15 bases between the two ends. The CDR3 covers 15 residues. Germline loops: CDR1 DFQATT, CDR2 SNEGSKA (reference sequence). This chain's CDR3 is CSARPPLADSYEQYF. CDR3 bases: TGCAGTGCTAGACCCCCCTTAGCGGATTCCTACGAGCAGTACTTC.

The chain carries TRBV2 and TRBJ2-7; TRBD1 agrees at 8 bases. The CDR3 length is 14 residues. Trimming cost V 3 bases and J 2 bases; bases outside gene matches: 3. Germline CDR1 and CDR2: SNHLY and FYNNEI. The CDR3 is CASSDRGLTYEQYF. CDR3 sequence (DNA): TGTGCCAGCAGTGACAGGGGGCTAACCTACGAGCAGTACTTC.

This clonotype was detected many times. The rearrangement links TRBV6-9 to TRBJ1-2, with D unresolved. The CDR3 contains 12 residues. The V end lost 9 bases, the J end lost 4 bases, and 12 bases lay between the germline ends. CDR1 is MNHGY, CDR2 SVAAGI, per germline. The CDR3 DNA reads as TGTGCCAGAATCACGGGGTTCTATGGCTACACCTTC. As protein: CARITGFYGYTF.

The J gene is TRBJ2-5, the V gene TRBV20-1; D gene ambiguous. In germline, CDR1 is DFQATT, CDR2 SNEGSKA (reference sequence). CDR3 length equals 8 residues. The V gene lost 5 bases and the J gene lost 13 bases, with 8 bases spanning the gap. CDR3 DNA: TGCAGTGCTGTGAACCGGTACTTC. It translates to CSAVNRYF.

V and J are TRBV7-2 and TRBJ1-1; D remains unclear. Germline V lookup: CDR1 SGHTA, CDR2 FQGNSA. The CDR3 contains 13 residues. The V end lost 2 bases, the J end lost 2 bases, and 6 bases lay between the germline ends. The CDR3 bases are TGTGCCAGCAGCTTAAGCTATAACACTGAAGCTTTCTTT. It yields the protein CASSLSYNTEAFF.

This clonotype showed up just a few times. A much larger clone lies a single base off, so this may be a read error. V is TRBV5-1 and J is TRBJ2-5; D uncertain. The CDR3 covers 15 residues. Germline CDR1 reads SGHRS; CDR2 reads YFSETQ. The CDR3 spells CASSQDGMYQESQYF. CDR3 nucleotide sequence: TGCGCCAGCAGCCAAGATGGGATGTACCAAGAGTCCCAGTACTTC.